These 20 T cell receptor beta chains came from one sample sequenced in a study of CD8 T cells in ankylosing spondylitis. TCRdb independently ran MiXCR on the 5' RACE reads; one entry per CDR3 protein. The data contain 350,000 or so distinct CDR3 sequences, under 14% of them singletons. The sample comprised blood, either unsorted or a sorted T cell fraction (not recorded which). The receptors originated from a female donor with ankylosing spondylitis or in good health (not recorded which).

This clonotype occurred many times. J is TRBJ1-3 and V is TRBV7-2, with a tentative D call TRBD1 (5 bases). CDR3 length equals 17 residues. Trimming cost V 2 bases and J 0 bases, with 14 bases left between them. CDR1 SGHTA and CDR2 FQGNSA come from the germline V gene. In nucleotides, the CDR3 is TGTGCCAGCAGCTTAAAGGGAACAGGCGTCTCTGGAAACACCATATATTTT. Its protein is CASSLKGTGVSGNTIYF.

This clonotype was recorded at least ten times. The genes are TRBV28 and TRBJ2-2; the D gene is possibly TRBD2 (6 bases). The V end was cut by 5 bases, the J end by 6 bases, with 13 bases between. This CDR3 has 14 residues. Per germline, CDR1 MDHEN and CDR2 SYDVKM. The CDR3 region is CASSPLREAGELFF. The CDR3 coding sequence is TGTGCCAGCAGTCCCCTCAGGGAGGCCGGGGAGCTGTTTTTT.

This clonotype appeared many times. The V and J genes are TRBV21-1 and TRBJ1-1; TRBD1, as called in the table, went unchecked against the DNA. TRBV21-1 is termed a pseudogene. This CDR3 region has 14 residues. The DNA of the CDR3 is TGTGCCAGCAGCAAGGGACAGCCGAACACTGAAGCTTTCTTT. Protein sequence: CASSKGQPNTEAFF.

Turning to this clonotype: A much bigger clone sits one base away, suggesting this may be a read error. V is TRBV9 and J is TRBJ2-2; TRBD2 is a possible D gene (5 bases). The CDR3 loop spans 15 amino acids. Looked up from germline, CDR1 is SGDLS and CDR2 is YYNGEE. In DNA, the CDR3 is TGTGCCAGCAGCGTTATGGCGACGAACACCGGGGAGCTGATTTTT. It translates to CASSVMATNTGELIF.

This clonotype has a count of ten or more. This sequence joins TRBV6-2 or TRBV6-3 and TRBJ2-1, with TRBD2 matching over 14 bases. In germline, CDR1 is MNHEY, CDR2 SVGEGT. The ends lost 3 bases at V and 6 bases at J; junction bases unmatched: 16. CDR3 length: 20 amino acids. CDR3 DNA sequence: TGTGCCAGCAGTTATTTGGCAACCGGGACTAGCGGGAGAGATGGCAATGAGCAGTTCTTC. Residues: CASSYLATGTSGRDGNEQFF.

V and J are TRBV2 and TRBJ1-4; D is undetermined. The CDR3 sequence is 12 residues long. Germline V gene lookup returns CDR1 SNHLY and CDR2 FYNNEI. Deletions cut 8 bases from V and 3 bases from J, with 7 bases between. The CDR3 DNA reads as TGTGCCAGCCGGTCAGCTAATGAAAAACTGTTTTTT. Protein product: CASRSANEKLFF.

The table lists this clonotype with many counts. This chain uses TRBV7-3 with TRBJ1-2; unclear D gene. Germline V CDR1 and CDR2: SGHTA, FQGTGA. The V end lost 0 bases, the J end lost 4 bases, and 9 bases lay between the germline ends. The CDR3 spans 14 residues. The CDR3 loop is CASSLTPGFYGYTF. Written as DNA, the CDR3 is TGTGCCAGCAGCTTAACCCCGGGCTTCTATGGCTACACCTTC. The variable domain in full, completed from reference TRBV7-3 and TRBJ1-2, reads GAGVSQTPSNKVTEKGKYVELRCDPISGHTALYWYRQSLGQGPEFLIYFQGTGAADDSGLPNDRFFAVRPEGSVSTLKIQRTERGDSAVYLCASSLTPGFYGYTFGSGTRLTVV.

This clonotype came up many times. The chain is built from TRBV28 and TRBJ2-1; D ambiguous. Trimming took off 7 bases at V and 0 bases at J, with 13 bases between the two ends. Germline CDR1 and CDR2: MDHEN and SYDVKM. The CDR3 has 15 amino acids. The CDR3 nucleotides are TGTGCCAGCATTCTCGGGCAGAGCTCCTACAATGAGCAGTTCTTC. Its translation is CASILGQSSYNEQFF.

This clonotype was recorded a few times. The J gene is TRBJ1-6, the V gene TRBV7-2; D is unclear. V lost 2 bases and J lost 5, with 16 bases in between. The CDR3 loop spans 17 amino acids. Germline V lookup: CDR1 SGHTA, CDR2 FQGNSA. As DNA, the CDR3 is TGTGCCAGCAGCTTAAGGAGTCGTACTTTCGATAATTCACCCCTCCACTTT. It specifies CASSLRSRTFDNSPLHF.

The sample holds many counts of this clonotype. The chain employs TRBV30 and TRBJ1-5, with D possibly TRBD1 on 5 matching bases. The V end lost 2 bases, the J end lost 7 bases, and 15 bases lay between the germline ends. The CDR3 loop spans 14 amino acids. Germline assignment: CDR1 GTSNPN and CDR2 SVGIG (reference sequence). CDR3 bases: TGTGCCTGGAGTCGCAGTTCAGAGGGGCAGCCCCAGCATTTT. Protein sequence: CAWSRSSEGQPQHF. Based on the CDR3 plus reference TRBV30 and TRBJ1-5, the full variable domain is SQTIHQWPATLVQPVGSPLSLECTVEGTSNPNLYWYRQAAGRGLQLLFYSVGIGQISSEVPQNLSASRPQDRQFILSSKKLLLSDSGFYLCAWSRSSEGQPQHFGDGTRLSIL.

This clonotype occurred many times. The chain recombines TRBV5-1 with TRBJ1-1, with a possible D match to TRBD1 (5 bases). CDR3 length: 15 amino acids. V gave up 4 bases and J gave up 6 bases, with 19 bases separating them. CDR1 SGHRS and CDR2 YFSETQ come from the germline V gene. This CDR3 reads CASSVDAEGYPEAFF. The CDR3 coding sequence is TGCGCCAGCAGCGTGGACGCGGAGGGGTACCCTGAAGCTTTCTTT.

This clonotype was picked up many times. The chain couples TRBV6-5 to TRBJ1-1; unclear D gene. The CDR3 runs to 13 residues. The germline V gene has CDR1 MNHEY and CDR2 SVGAGI. V was trimmed by 2 bases and J by 5 bases, leaving 9 bases between them. CDR3 DNA: TGTGCCAGCAGTTACGGGTTAAGGACTGAAGCTTTCTTT. Residues: CASSYGLRTEAFF.

This chain joins TRBV20-1 and TRBJ1-3; D unclear. V lost 2 bases, J lost 0 bases, and 14 bases lay in between. Germline assignment: CDR1 DFQATT and CDR2 SNEGSKA (reference sequence). There are 16 residues in the CDR3. DNA for the CDR3: TGCAGTGCTAGAACCCTTGACTTTTCCTCTGGAAACACCATATATTTT. This codes for CSARTLDFSSGNTIYF.

V and J are TRBV6-1 and TRBJ2-5, with D perhaps TRBD2 (5 bases). The CDR3 contains 15 residues. Per the germline V gene, CDR1 is MNHNS and CDR2 is SASEGT. The V end lost 6 bases, the J end lost 5 bases, and 19 bases lay between the germline ends. CDR3 sequence (DNA): TGTGCCAGCAGCGGGATAACAACGTCGGGCGAGACCCAGTACTTC. This gives the protein CASSGITTSGETQYF.

The gene calls are TRBV7-2 and TRBJ2-1; D is ambiguous. The V end lost 4 bases, the J end lost 5 bases, and 6 bases lay between the germline ends. The CDR3 extends over 12 amino acids. Germline lookup yields CDR1 SGHTA and CDR2 FQGNSA. The CDR3 sequence is CASSSLHNEQFF. CDR3 DNA sequence: TGTGCCAGCAGCTCCTTACACAATGAGCAGTTCTTC.

This chain connects TRBV18 to TRBJ1-6; tentative D call: TRBD1 (6 bases). V was pared by 4 bases and J by 8 bases, with 15 bases between. The CDR3 is 15 amino acids. CDR1 is KGHSH and CDR2 is LQKENI in the germline V gene. The CDR3: CASSLQGKRDSPLHF. In nucleotides, the CDR3 is TGTGCCAGCTCACTACAGGGAAAGCGCGATTCACCCCTCCACTTT.

This clonotype has ten or more counts. The chain couples TRBV10-3 to TRBJ2-2, with a weak D call TRBD2 (5 bases). CDR1 and CDR2 from the germline V gene are ENHRY and SYGVKD. V lost 10 bases to trimming and J lost 6 bases, with 12 bases between them. The CDR3 sequence is 12 residues long. The CDR3 nucleotides are TGTGCCACGGGGTCTGGATCCGGGGAGCTGTTTTTT. This sequence encodes CATGSGSGELFF.

This clonotype appeared many times. The chain combines TRBV29-1 with TRBJ2-1; unclear D gene. V was clipped by 0 bases and J by 6 bases, with 6 bases between them. CDR1 and CDR2 (germline): SQVTM, ANQGSEA. The CDR3 length is 12 residues. The CDR3 here is CSVEDRPNEQFF. In DNA, the CDR3 is TGCAGCGTTGAAGATCGCCCCAATGAGCAGTTCTTC.

At least ten counts were recorded for this clonotype. The chain uses TRBV5-1 and TRBJ2-3; D could derive from TRBD1 or TRBD2 (6 bases each). Germline loops: CDR1 SGHRS, CDR2 YFSETQ. The CDR3 loop spans 16 amino acids. Between the trimmed V and J ends, which lost 1 base and 0 bases, there was a span of 12 bases. DNA for the CDR3: TGCGCCAGCAGCTTGAGGGGGGCGTCTAGCACAGATACGCAGTATTTT. Protein: CASSLRGASSTDTQYF.

This rearrangement joins TRBV20-1 to TRBJ2-1; 15 bases line up with TRBD2. Per the germline V gene, CDR1 is DFQATT and CDR2 is SNEGSKA (reference sequence). CDR3 size: 14 residues. J gave up 10 bases and V 6 bases, and 7 bases lay outside the gene matches. The CDR3 sequence: CSAEGLAGGGEQFF. As DNA, the CDR3 is TGCAGTGCGGAAGGACTAGCGGGAGGGGGGGAGCAGTTCTTC.